These T cell receptor beta chains were read from a single sample in a study of cytomegalovirus exposure and HLA in healthy donors. The table came from immunoSEQ multiplex PCR; TCRdb's copy has only in-frame clones and leaves some out. In the table there are 150,000 to 200,000 clones, roughly 74% of which are singletons. The specimen was PBMCs. Receptor source: a woman aged 25-40 years in good health and CMV-seropositive. CDR3s include the opening cysteine and the closing phenylalanine or tryptophan. A D gene is named only where the DNA matches it firmly. Not every row has a clone size; where given, it reads once, few, many or a size class.

CDR3: CAISESEGTIYGYTF
DNA: TGTGCCATCAGTGAGTCAGAGGGCACGATCTATGGCTACACCTTC
size: -
J: TRBJ1-2
D: -
V: TRBV10-3

CDR3: CASSLDRVGNTIYF
DNA: TGTGCCAGCAGCTTAGACAGGGTGGGAAACACCATATATTTT
size: -
J: TRBJ1-3
D: -
V: TRBV7-2

CDR3: CASSIGTSGYNEQFF
DNA: TGCGCCAGCAGCATAGGGACTAGCGGGTACAATGAGCAGTTCTTC
size: -
J: TRBJ2-1
D: TRBD2
V: TRBV5-1

CDR3: CASGLGAGWGYGYTF
DNA: TGTGCTAGTGGTTTGGGGGCAGGGTGGGGCTATGGCTACACCTTC
size: few
J: TRBJ1-2
D: -
V: TRBV12-5

CDR3: CASSLEAGLGYEQYF
DNA: TGTGCCAGCAGCTTAGAGGCAGGCTTAGGATACGAGCAGTACTTC
size: -
J: TRBJ2-7
D: -
V: TRBV7-9

CDR3: CASSLQLAGAYEQYF
DNA: TGCGCCAGCAGCCTGCAACTAGCGGGGGCCTACGAGCAGTACTTC
size: -
J: TRBJ2-7
D: TRBD2
V: TRBV4-1

CDR3: CASSPQRGGATDTQYF
DNA: TGTGCCAGCAGCCCCCAGAGGGGCGGGGCCACAGATACGCAGTATTTT
size: few
J: TRBJ2-3
D: -
V: TRBV7-9

CDR3: CASSQGGRGQPQHF
DNA: TGTGCCAGCTCGCAGGGGGGTCGGGGTCAGCCCCAGCATTTT
size: -
J: TRBJ1-5
D: TRBD1
V: TRBV18

CDR3: CASSVGNRDTEAFF
DNA: TGTGCCAGCAGCGTAGGGAACAGAGACACTGAAGCTTTCTTT
size: -
J: TRBJ1-1
D: -
V: TRBV9

CDR3: CASSLVASGGQETQYF
DNA: TGTGCCAGCAGCTTAGTTGCTAGCGGGGGGCAAGAGACCCAGTACTTC
size: -
J: TRBJ2-5
D: TRBD2
V: TRBV7-8

CDR3: CASSLAPPIPHYEQYF
DNA: TGCGCCAGCAGCTTGGCCCCCCCTATACCTCACTACGAGCAGTACTTC
size: -
J: TRBJ2-7
D: -
V: TRBV5-1

CDR3: CSVGVVGDEQFF
DNA: TGCAGCGTTGGAGTCGTAGGAGATGAGCAGTTCTTC
size: -
J: TRBJ2-1
D: -
V: TRBV29-1

CDR3: CASSAVNTVTEAFF
DNA: TGCGCCAGCAGCGCTGTAAATACGGTCACTGAAGCTTTCTTT
size: once
J: TRBJ1-1
D: -
V: TRBV5-1

CDR3: CASSLGSGRRGSYEQYF
DNA: TGTGCCAGCAGCTTAGGTTCGGGGCGGAGGGGCTCCTACGAGCAGTACTTC
size: -
J: TRBJ2-7
D: -
V: TRBV7-6

CDR3: CASSLGRNSGNTIYF
DNA: TGTGCCAGCAGCTTGGGGCGGAACTCTGGAAACACCATATATTTT
size: -
J: TRBJ1-3
D: -
V: TRBV5-4

CDR3: CATRERSGGKLFF
DNA: TGTGCCACCAGGGAACGGTCTGGGGGGAAACTGTTTTTT
size: -
J: TRBJ1-4
D: -
V: TRBV15

CDR3: CASSYLAEIEKLFF
DNA: TGTGCCAGCAGTTACTTGGCAGAAATTGAAAAACTGTTTTTT
size: -
J: TRBJ1-4
D: -
V: TRBV6-5

CDR3: CASSSFDLAGNRDIQYF
DNA: TGTGCCAGCAGTTCCTTTGATCTAGCGGGAAATCGGGACATTCAGTACTTC
size: -
J: TRBJ2-4
D: TRBD2
V: TRBV28

CDR3: CATSRGGGAYEQYF
DNA: TGTGCCACCAGCAGAGGGGGGGGTGCCTACGAGCAGTACTTC
size: -
J: TRBJ2-7
D: TRBD2
V: TRBV15

CDR3: CASRGLFNQPQHF
DNA: TGTGCCAGCAGGGGGCTTTTCAATCAGCCCCAGCATTTT
size: -
J: TRBJ1-5
D: -
V: TRBV6-1

CDR3: CASRFNTGLTEAFF
DNA: TGTGCCAGCAGGTTTAATACAGGGCTCACTGAAGCTTTCTTT
size: -
J: TRBJ1-1
D: -
V: TRBV13

CDR3: CASSRQGIEGYTF
DNA: TGTGCCAGCAGCCGACAGGGAATTGAAGGCTACACCTTC
size: -
J: TRBJ1-2
D: TRBD1
V: TRBV7-9

CDR3: CATSSWVGGGGASSSYNEQFF
DNA: TGTGCCACCAGCAGCTGGGTAGGGGGCGGGGGGGCCTCAAGCTCCTACAATGAGCAGTTCTTC
size: -
J: TRBJ2-1
D: TRBD2
V: TRBV15

CDR3: CASSRMRGTYEQYF
DNA: TGTGCCAGCAGCCGAATGAGGGGGACCTACGAGCAGTACTTC
size: -
J: TRBJ2-7
D: -
V: TRBV7-8

CDR3: CASSFGRGRRYGYTF
DNA: TGTGCCAGCAGTTTCGGGCGGGGGCGGAGGTACGGCTACACCTTC
size: -
J: TRBJ1-2
D: -
V: TRBV28

CDR3: CASSGQPNEKLFF
DNA: TGTGCCAGCAGTGGACAGCCGAATGAAAAACTGTTTTTT
size: few
J: TRBJ1-4
D: -
V: TRBV6-4

CDR3: CASKMTGPNEKLFF
DNA: TGTGCCAGCAAAATGACAGGACCAAATGAAAAACTGTTTTTT
size: -
J: TRBJ1-4
D: -
V: TRBV6-5

CDR3: CASSFRGINYEQYF
DNA: TGTGCCAGCAGCTTCAGGGGTATTAACTACGAGCAGTACTTC
size: -
J: TRBJ2-7
D: -
V: TRBV5-4

CDR3: CASSRAQQGDGYTF
DNA: TGTGCCAGCAGTAGGGCCCAACAGGGAGATGGCTACACCTTC
size: -
J: TRBJ1-2
D: -
V: TRBV25-1

CDR3: CASSYRRIQAHSPLHF
DNA: TGTGCCAGCAGCTACAGACGGATCCAGGCACATTCACCCCTCCACTTT
size: -
J: TRBJ1-6
D: -
V: TRBV7-2

CDR3: CASRPLAVSTIYF
DNA: TGTGCCAGCAGACCCTTGGCGGTGAGCACCATATATTTT
size: -
J: TRBJ1-3
D: -
V: TRBV28

CDR3: CASSLGGRDTEAFF
DNA: TGTGCCAGCAGCTTAGGGGGCAGGGACACTGAAGCTTTCTTT
size: -
J: TRBJ1-1
D: -
V: TRBV7-9

CDR3: CASSLTADEQYF
DNA: TGCGCCAGCAGCTTGACGGCGGACGAGCAGTACTTC
size: -
J: TRBJ2-7
D: -
V: TRBV5-1

CDR3: CASSLIGTANSPLHF
DNA: TGTGCCAGCAGTTTAATCGGGACAGCCAATTCACCCCTCCACTTT
size: -
J: TRBJ1-6
D: TRBD1
V: TRBV27

CDR3: CASSLYSGGDYEQYF
DNA: TGTGCCAGCAGTTTATACTCAGGGGGCGATTACGAGCAGTACTTC
size: -
J: TRBJ2-7
D: TRBD1
V: TRBV28

CDR3: CASSREGKAFF
DNA: TGTGCCAGCAGTCGGGAGGGGAAAGCTTTCTTT
size: -
J: TRBJ1-1
D: -
V: TRBV6-5

CDR3: CASSPRPVHYGYTF
DNA: TGTGCCAGCAGTCCCCGTCCCGTCCACTATGGCTACACCTTC
size: few
J: TRBJ1-2
D: -
V: TRBV28

CDR3: CASSLDPDTQYF
DNA: TGTGCCAGCAGCTTAGATCCTGATACGCAGTATTTT
size: once
J: TRBJ2-3
D: -
V: TRBV11-2

CDR3: CASSSRQEVGEKLFF
DNA: TGTGCCAGTAGTTCCAGACAGGAGGTCGGTGAAAAACTGTTTTTT
size: -
J: TRBJ1-4
D: -
V: TRBV19

CDR3: CASSDPWTGTGRFATNEKLFF
DNA: TGTGCCAGCAGTGACCCCTGGACCGGGACAGGGCGGTTCGCAACTAATGAAAAACTGTTTTTT
size: -
J: TRBJ1-4
D: TRBD1
V: TRBV6-4

CDR3: CASSWGVGGETQYF
DNA: TGTGCCAGCAGCTGGGGGGTAGGTGGGGAGACCCAGTACTTC
size: -
J: TRBJ2-5
D: -
V: TRBV5-6

CDR3: CASSLDRDRGNYGYTF
DNA: TGCGCCAGCAGCTTGGACCGGGACAGGGGGAACTATGGCTACACCTTC
size: -
J: TRBJ1-2
D: TRBD1
V: TRBV5-1

CDR3: CASSLVASGNSYEQYF
DNA: TGTGCCAGCAGCTTGGTTGCTAGCGGAAACTCCTACGAGCAGTACTTC
size: once
J: TRBJ2-7
D: TRBD2
V: TRBV5-6

CDR3: CASSFGVPFF
DNA: TGTGCCAGCAGCTTCGGGGTACCCTTCTTC
size: -
J: TRBJ2-1
D: -
V: TRBV7-9

CDR3: CASSLRANEQGEQFF
DNA: TGTGCCAGCAGTTTGAGGGCTAACGAACAGGGCGAGCAGTTCTTC
size: few
J: TRBJ2-1
D: -
V: TRBV6-5

CDR3: CASSEMTSGGETQYF
DNA: TGTGCCAGCAGTGAGATGACTAGCGGGGGAGAGACCCAGTACTTC
size: few
J: TRBJ2-5
D: TRBD2
V: TRBV6-1